This TCR beta chain was profiled in a study of naive and memory T cell subsets. Ligated cDNA underwent four rounds of PCR with nested alpha and beta constant region primers and SP2. TCRdb recomputed calls from the UMI-ligation and nested PCR reads with MiXCR, one row per CDR3 protein. Of 35,000 to 40,000 distinct CDR3 sequences in the sample, 8% to 13% were seen once. Regarding treatment: skin biopsy from PPD injection site in Mantoux-positive individual. An oligonucleotide containing a UMI was ligated to the 3' end of TCR cDNA. Input was about 1 to 1,100 ng of DNase-treated total RNA without cell sorting. Trimming left V 5 bases short and J 0 bases short, with 11 bases between. The CDR3 covers 14 residues. CDR1 KGHSH and CDR2 LQKENI come from the germline V gene. Ten or more counts support this clonotype.

This receptor was taken from an adult in good health. This chain links TRBV18 with TRBJ2-7; weak D call: TRBD1 (6 bases). The sequences come from skin, collected from a tuberculin skin test site. DNA for the CDR3: TGTGCCAGCTCAATAACAGGGCGCTCCTACGAGCAGTACTTC. Protein: CASSITGRSYEQYF.